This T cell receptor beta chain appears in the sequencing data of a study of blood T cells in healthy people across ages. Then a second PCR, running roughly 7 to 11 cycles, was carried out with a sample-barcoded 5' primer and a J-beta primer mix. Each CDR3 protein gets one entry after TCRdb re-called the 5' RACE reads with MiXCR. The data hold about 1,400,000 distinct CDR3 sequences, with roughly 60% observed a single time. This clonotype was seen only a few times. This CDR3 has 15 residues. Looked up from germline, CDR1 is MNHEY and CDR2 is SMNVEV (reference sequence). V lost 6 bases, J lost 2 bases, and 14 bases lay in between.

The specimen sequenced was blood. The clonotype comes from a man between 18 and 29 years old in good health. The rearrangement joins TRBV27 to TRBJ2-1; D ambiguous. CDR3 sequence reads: CASSDRADPYNEQFF. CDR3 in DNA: TGTGCCAGCAGCGACCGGGCTGACCCCTACAATGAGCAGTTCTTC.